Each of the 13 T cell receptor beta chains below was sequenced from the same sample in a study of shared clonotypes between healthy human individuals. CD45RO-negative CD8 cells positively selected for CCR7 made up the naive population, which excluded terminally differentiated effector memory CD45RA+ cells. TCRdb keeps only in-frame clones here, not all; method: immunoSEQ multiplex PCR. The sample lists about 2.1 million clones, around 93% occurring once. The specimen was naive CD8+ T cells from PBMCs. The source is a man between 18 and 29 years old in good health. Some clones in this sample may be carry-over from other donors' samples.

This sequence joins TRBV30 and TRBJ1-4; weak D call: TRBD1 (6 bases). Germline CDR1 GTSNPN, CDR2 SVGIG (reference sequence). Trimming removed 2 bases at V and 0 bases at J, with 10 bases between. The CDR3 contains 15 residues. The CDR3, as DNA: TGTGCCTGGAGTCCGGGGGCCCCAACTAATGAAAAACTGTTTTTT. Its protein is CAWSPGAPTNEKLFF.

The gene calls are TRBV10-3 and TRBJ1-1; no clear D gene. This CDR3 contains 14 residues. Germline lookup yields CDR1 ENHRY and CDR2 SYGVKD. V was pared by 2 bases and J by 1 base, with 8 bases between. DNA of the CDR3: TGTGCCATCAGTGAGGGACGGCGGAACACTGAAGCTTTCTTT. Protein sequence: CAISEGRRNTEAFF.

As to this clone: This sequence is one base from a far larger clone and is likely a read error. V gene TRBV25-1 combines with J gene TRBJ2-2; D uncertain. There are 13 residues in the CDR3. Germline lookup yields CDR1 MGHDK and CDR2 SYGVNS. V lost 3 bases to trimming and J lost 3 bases, with 5 bases between them. The DNA for the CDR3 is TGTGCCAGCAGTGACTGGGACACCGGGGAGCTGTTTTTT. Amino acid sequence: CASSDWDTGELFF.

In regard to this clone: This same CDR3 is encoded by further DNA sequences in the sample. The V gene is TRBV29-1, the J gene TRBJ2-2; D uncertain. The CDR3 totals 13 residues. Looked up from germline, CDR1 is SQVTM and CDR2 is ANQGSEA. V shed 4 bases and J shed 1 base, with 7 bases lying between them. Here the CDR3 reads CSVVRGNTGELFF. CDR3 sequence (DNA): TGCAGCGTTGTTAGAGGGAACACCGGGGAGCTGTTTTTT.

V and J are TRBV27 and TRBJ1-1; D not certain. The CDR3 loop spans 14 amino acids. Germline-derived CDR1 and CDR2 are MNHEY and SMNVEV (reference sequence). Trimming pared 6 bases from V and 11 bases from J, leaving 22 bases between. The CDR3 is CASRLSVGWDRAFF. The CDR3 bases are TGTGCCAGCAGACTATCTGTCGGGTGGGATCGGGCTTTCTTT.

This chain joins TRBV19 and TRBJ1-1, with no clear D. Trimming took 5 bases from V and 1 from J, leaving 11 bases between them. The CDR3 is 14 residues long. Germline V lookup: CDR1 LNHDA, CDR2 SQIVND (reference sequence). CDR3 residues: CASSPWSGNTEAFF. CDR3 nucleotide sequence: TGTGCCAGTAGTCCCTGGAGTGGGAACACTGAAGCTTTCTTT. Using reference TRBV19 and TRBJ1-1 for the parts outside the CDR3, the full variable domain is DGGITQSPKYLFRKEGQNVTLSCEQNLNHDAMYWYRQDPGQGLRLIYYSQIVNDFQKGDIAEGYSVSREKKESFPLTVTSAQKNPTAFYLCASSPWSGNTEAFFGQGTRLTVV.

The V and J genes are TRBV7-2 and TRBJ2-7; D unclear. Germline CDR1 and CDR2: SGHTA and FQGNSA. The CDR3 is 14 amino acids. Trimming took off 3 bases at V and 6 bases at J, with 15 bases between the two ends. The DNA for the CDR3 is TGTGCCAGCAGCTTGGACGTCATACCCGGCGAGCAGTACTTC. Amino acids: CASSLDVIPGEQYF. Based on the CDR3 plus reference TRBV7-2 and TRBJ2-7, the full variable domain is GAGVSQSPSNKVTEKGKDVELRCDPISGHTALYWYRQSLGQGLEFLIYFQGNSAPDKSGLPSDRFSAERTGGSVSTLTIQRTQQEDSAVYLCASSLDVIPGEQYFGPGTRLTVT.

This sequence joins TRBV4-3 and TRBJ2-7, with 9 bases lining up with TRBD1. Per germline, CDR1 LGHNA and CDR2 YSLEER. The length of the CDR3 is 17 residues. The V and J ends lost 0 bases and 3 bases, in that order; junction bases with no gene match: 9. The CDR3 loop reads CASSQDGGGQGDYEQYF. DNA of the CDR3: TGCGCCAGCAGCCAAGATGGGGGGGGACAGGGCGACTACGAGCAGTACTTC.

The gene calls are TRBV10-3 and TRBJ2-7, with a possible D match to TRBD1 (5 bases). The CDR3 is 14 residues long. The V end lost 6 bases, the J end lost 8 bases, and 20 bases lay between the germline ends. Germline values: CDR1 ENHRY, CDR2 SYGVKD. CDR3 loop: CAISAEGANSQQYF. CDR3 DNA sequence: TGTGCCATCAGCGCCGAAGGGGCCAATAGTCAGCAGTACTTC.

A note on this clone: Different DNA sequences within this sample yield the same CDR3. This chain's CDR3 is CASSFDTYEQYF. CDR3 DNA: TGTGCCAGCAGCTTCGACACATACGAGCAGTACTTC. The genes are TRBV7-9 and TRBJ2-7; D is ambiguous. CDR1 SEHNR and CDR2 FQNEAQ come from the germline V gene (reference sequence). CDR3 size: 12 residues. The V gene lost 3 bases and the J gene lost 4 bases, with 7 bases spanning the gap.

The rearrangement joins TRBV18 to TRBJ2-7; weak D call: TRBD2 (5 bases). Germline-derived CDR1 and CDR2 are KGHSH and LQKENI. Deletions cut 6 bases from V and 1 base from J, with 10 bases between. This CDR3 has 13 residues. In DNA, the CDR3 is TGTGCCAGCTCGGGAGATAGTTCCTACGAGCAGTACTTC. Translation gives CASSGDSSYEQYF.

V usage is TRBV7-9 and J usage is TRBJ1-5; 9 bases line up with TRBD1. The CDR3 loop spans 14 amino acids. In germline, CDR1 is SEHNR, CDR2 FQNEAQ (reference sequence). The V and J ends lost 5 bases and 6 bases, in that order; junction bases with no gene match: 5. This CDR3 is CASSPGQGGQPQHF. DNA of the CDR3: TGTGCCAGCAGCCCGGGACAGGGCGGTCAGCCCCAGCATTTT.

A word on this clone: A much more abundant neighbour one base away suggests this may be a read error. This sample also contains other DNA sequences that code for the same CDR3. This chain connects TRBV27 to TRBJ2-2; D uncertain. CDR3 size: 11 residues. V dropped 5 bases and J dropped 4 bases, with 2 bases sitting between them. Germline V lookup: CDR1 MNHEY, CDR2 SMNVEV (reference sequence). The CDR3 spells CASSPTGELFF. The CDR3 DNA is TGTGCCAGCAGTCCCACCGGGGAGCTGTTTTTT.